The next 4 T cell receptor beta chains were all read from a single sample in a study of T-cell reconstitution after alpha-beta-depleted transplantation in children. As it was prepared, the TCRbeta library received unique molecular identifiers. TCRdb re-called the PCR reads with MiXCR, one entry per CDR3 protein. This repertoire shows about 340,000 distinct CDR3 sequences, around 15% found once; its top ten account for 35% to 50%. The sample was PBMCs, mostly from graft donor cells, taken 360 days after TCRalphabeta/CD19-depleted stem cell transplant. All receptors derive from a male patient between 2 and 10 years old who had a stem cell transplant for acute lymphoblastic leukemia, so the T cells may come from the graft donor.

This clonotype was observed a few times. This rearrangement joins TRBV5-1 to TRBJ2-7, with D unresolved. The V end was cut by 4 bases, the J end by 5 bases, with 25 bases between. The CDR3 totals 17 residues. Germline CDR1 and CDR2: SGHRS and YFSETQ. In DNA, the CDR3 is TGCGCCAGCAGCCGCGAAATGGGGTTAGGAGTTCCTCACGAGCAGTACTTC. This translates into CASSREMGLGVPHEQYF.

V is TRBV27 and J is TRBJ1-4; 9 bases match TRBD1. V lost 3 bases to trimming and J lost 11 bases; unmatched junction nucleotides: 10. CDR3 length equals 15 residues. From germline, CDR1 is MNHEY and CDR2 SMNVEV (reference sequence). CDR3 sequence reads: CASSFGRTGASKLFF. CDR3 DNA sequence: TGTGCCAGCAGTTTCGGAAGGACAGGGGCATCGAAACTGTTTTTT. Supplemented by reference TRBV27 and TRBJ1-4, the full variable domain reads EAQVTQNPRYLITVTGKKLTVTCSQNMNHEYMSWYRQDPGLGLRQIYYSMNVEVTDKGDVPEGYKVSRKEKRNFPLILESPSPNQTSLYFCASSFGRTGASKLFFGSGTQLSVL.

This clonotype has ten or more counts. The rearrangement uses TRBV4-1 and TRBJ2-7, with 9 bases identical to TRBD2. The CDR3 sequence is 17 residues long. With 3 bases clipped from V and 2 bases from J, the junction kept 11 bases outside the gene matches. Germline assignment: CDR1 MGHRA and CDR2 YSYEKL. CDR3 nucleotide sequence: TGCGCCAGCAGCCATAGGGCACTAGGACTAGCGCCCTACGAGCAGTACTTC. It encodes CASSHRALGLAPYEQYF.

The chain combines TRBV7-3 with TRBJ2-1, with D perhaps given as TRBD1 or TRBD2 (5 bases each). CDR1 SGHTA and CDR2 FQGTGA come from the germline V gene. Trimming cost V 5 bases and J 8 bases, with 16 bases left between them. The CDR3 covers 14 residues. CDR3 DNA sequence: TGTGCCAGCAGCGTGTCCGGGACCTCCGATGAGCAGTTCTTC. Amino acid sequence: CASSVSGTSDEQFF.